Here is one T cell receptor beta chain with its context. Antigen unknown. This specimen comes from a study of T cell responses to AZD1222 COVID-19 vaccine. Findings and caveats of the study: Repertoire collection took place solely once the T cell response had peaked. Among spike-specific TCRs, nearly half reportedly target unmutated variant regions. Spike-specific TCR breadth rose after two AZD1222 doses, and depth rose as well. Clonal diversity may have been underestimated in mostly white British donors.

Some clones are missing from TCRdb's copy, which holds only in-frame ones; the method was immunoSEQ multiplex PCR. In the table there are around 150,000 clones, around nine tenths of which are singletons. This CDR3 has 12 amino acids. Germline CDR1 is GTSNPN and CDR2 is SVGIG (reference sequence). Trimming removed 3 bases from V and 5 bases from J, with 10 bases in between. The rearrangement links TRBV30 to TRBJ1-2; a possible D gene is TRBD1 (6 bases). The sample consisted of peripheral blood, taken 28 days after the second AZD1222 dose. The receptor was derived from an adult who received the AZD1222 COVID-19 vaccine. For the CDR3, the DNA is TGTGCCTGGAGGACAGGAGAATATGGCTACACCTTC. Amino acids: CAWRTGEYGYTF.